The subject of this entry is one TCR beta chain. These data come from a study of shared clonotypes between healthy human individuals. Looking at the study overall: CD4 naive cells filled three plates per donor, CD4 memory three, CD8 naive two and CD8 memory one.

The investigators split CD4+ cells into a CD45RA+ naive subset and a CD45RA-negative memory subset. The V gene's germline CDR1 is MDHEN and CDR2 SYDVKM. Trimming stripped 4 bases from V and 7 bases from J, with 20 bases between. The CDR3 loop spans 16 amino acids. In replicate PCRs of sorted subsets, roughly 210 ng DNA, approximately 32,000 T cell genomes, was used. The protocol was immunoSEQ multiplex PCR, while the TCRdb copy is restricted to in-frame clones and leaves out a portion. The sample lists over 1.4 million clones; around 97% were seen once. V is TRBV28 and J is TRBJ2-1; possibly TRBD2 for D (5 bases). The specimen was naive CD4+ T cells sorted from blood. Specified subset: CD45RA+ positively selected. This TCR came from a man aged 30 to 45 in good health. The CDR3 is CASSSHGVGIPNEQFF. CDR3 nucleotides: TGTGCCAGCAGTTCCCACGGGGTGGGTATTCCAAATGAGCAGTTCTTC.